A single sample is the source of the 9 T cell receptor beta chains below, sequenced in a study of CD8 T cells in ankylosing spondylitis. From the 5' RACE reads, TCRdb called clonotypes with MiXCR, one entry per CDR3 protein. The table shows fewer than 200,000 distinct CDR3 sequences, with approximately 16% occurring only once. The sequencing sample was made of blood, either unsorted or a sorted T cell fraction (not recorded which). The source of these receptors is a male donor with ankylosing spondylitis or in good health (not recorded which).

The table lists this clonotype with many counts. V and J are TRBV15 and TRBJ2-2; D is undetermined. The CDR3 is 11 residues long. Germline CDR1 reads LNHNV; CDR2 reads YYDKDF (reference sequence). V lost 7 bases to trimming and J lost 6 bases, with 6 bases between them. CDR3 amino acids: CATKVAGELFF. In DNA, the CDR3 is TGTGCCACCAAAGTCGCCGGGGAGCTGTTTTTT.

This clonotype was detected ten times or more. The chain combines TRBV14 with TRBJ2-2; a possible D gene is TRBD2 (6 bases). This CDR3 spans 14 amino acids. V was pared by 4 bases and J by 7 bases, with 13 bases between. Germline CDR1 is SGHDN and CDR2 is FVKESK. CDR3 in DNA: TGTGCCAGCAGCCTACAGCGGGCCGGCGGGGAGCTGTTTTTT. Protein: CASSLQRAGGELFF.

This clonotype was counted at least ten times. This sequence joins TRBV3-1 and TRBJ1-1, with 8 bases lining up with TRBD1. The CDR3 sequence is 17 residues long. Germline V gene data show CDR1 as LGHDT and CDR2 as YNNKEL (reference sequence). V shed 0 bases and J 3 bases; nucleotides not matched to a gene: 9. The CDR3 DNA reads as TGTGCCAGCAGCCAAGATCAGGGGGCCGGGTGGGACACTGAAGCTTTCTTT. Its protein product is CASSQDQGAGWDTEAFF.

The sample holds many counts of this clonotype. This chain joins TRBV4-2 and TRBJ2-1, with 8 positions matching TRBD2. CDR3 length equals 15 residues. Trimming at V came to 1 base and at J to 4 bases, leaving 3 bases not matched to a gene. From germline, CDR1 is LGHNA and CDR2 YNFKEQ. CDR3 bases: TGTGCCAGCAGCCAAGGGGTAGCGGGGTACAATGAGCAGTTCTTC. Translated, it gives CASSQGVAGYNEQFF.

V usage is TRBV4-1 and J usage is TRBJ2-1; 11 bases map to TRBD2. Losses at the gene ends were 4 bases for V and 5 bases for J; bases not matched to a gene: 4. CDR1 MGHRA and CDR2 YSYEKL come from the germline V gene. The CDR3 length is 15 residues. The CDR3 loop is CASSRGLAEHNEQFF. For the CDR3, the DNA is TGCGCCAGCAGCCGGGGACTAGCGGAACACAATGAGCAGTTCTTC.

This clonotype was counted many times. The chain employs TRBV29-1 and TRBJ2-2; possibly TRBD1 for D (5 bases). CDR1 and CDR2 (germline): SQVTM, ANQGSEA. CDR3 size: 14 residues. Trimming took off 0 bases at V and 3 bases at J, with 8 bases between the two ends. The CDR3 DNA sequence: TGCAGCGTTGAAGAGGGGCGCTACACCGGGGAGCTGTTTTTT. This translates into CSVEEGRYTGELFF.

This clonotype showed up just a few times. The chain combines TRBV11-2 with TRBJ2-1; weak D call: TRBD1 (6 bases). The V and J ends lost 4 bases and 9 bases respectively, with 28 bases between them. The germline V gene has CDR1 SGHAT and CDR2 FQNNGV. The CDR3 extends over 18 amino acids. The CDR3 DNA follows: TGTGCCAGCAGCTCACCTCCAAGGGGGATTCTAGGACATAGTGAGCAGTTCTTC. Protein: CASSSPPRGILGHSEQFF.

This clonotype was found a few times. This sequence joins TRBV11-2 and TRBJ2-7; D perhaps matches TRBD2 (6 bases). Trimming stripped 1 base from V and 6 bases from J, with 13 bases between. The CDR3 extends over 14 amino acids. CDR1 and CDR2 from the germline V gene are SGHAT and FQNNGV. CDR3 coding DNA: TGTGCCAGCAGCTTAGCCCCAACCGGGAGCGAGCAGTACTTC. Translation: CASSLAPTGSEQYF. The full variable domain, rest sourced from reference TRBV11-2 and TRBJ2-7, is EAGVAQSPRYKIIEKRQSVAFWCNPISGHATLYWYQQILGQGPKLLIQFQNNGVVDDSQLPKDRFSAERLKGVDSTLKIQPAKLEDSAVYLCASSLAPTGSEQYFGPGTRLTVT.

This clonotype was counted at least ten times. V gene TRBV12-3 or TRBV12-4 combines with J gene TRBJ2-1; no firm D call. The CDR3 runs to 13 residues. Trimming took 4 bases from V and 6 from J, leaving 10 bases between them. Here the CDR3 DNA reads TGTGCCAGCAGTTCTGGATGGGGCAATGAGCAGTTCTTC. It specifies CASSSGWGNEQFF.